The clone carrying this T cell receptor (beta chain) was seen once. Its antigen remains unknown. A much larger clone sits a single nucleotide away, making a read error possible. Peripheral blood genomic DNA, not sorted cells or RNA, was the template. The sample comes from a study of T cell repertoires in aging, cancer and after chemotherapy. At the level of the study: Patients with chronic lymphocytic leukemia were sampled before and after fludarabine- or bendamustine-based chemotherapy. The whole study produced a dataset of roughly 8.6 million TCR reads. Study findings and constraints: Thymic emigration or peripheral T cell expansion may be impaired by lymphoid organ infiltration in hematological cancer.

Rearranged V-D-J TRB sequences were amplified with a mixed TRB-A/B primer pool. TCRdb reprocessed the multiplex PCR reads with MiXCR, giving one entry per CDR3 protein. Found here are about 840 distinct CDR3 sequences, more than 15% of them singletons; the top ten hold approximately 16%. This TCR came from a human donor with a blood cancer. Sequences were obtained from blood.

CDR3 region: CASRPDRVKTQYF. CDR3 nucleotides: TGTGCCAGCAGGCCCGACAGGGTTAAGACCCAGTACTTC. The chain joins TRBV2 to TRBJ2-5, with TRBD1 matching 7 bases. V lost 6 bases, J lost 6 bases, and 7 bases stayed unmatched. The CDR3 extends over 13 amino acids. Germline V gene data show CDR1 as SNHLY and CDR2 as FYNNEI.